The rows below give T cell receptor beta chains drawn from one sample of a study of cytomegalovirus exposure and HLA in healthy donors. Sequencing was performed with immunoSEQ multiplex PCR; in TCRdb, only in-frame clones are kept and a portion is missing. Of more than 110,000 clones detected, more than 7.5% appear once; the ten largest clones hold roughly 2%. What was sequenced was PBMCs. These receptors were taken from a man aged 45-60 years in good health and CMV-seronegative. Each CDR3 is given with its conserved first and last residue. A D gene is named only where the DNA matches it firmly. Size is stated for part of the rows, as once, few or many counts, or as a class when the clone is expanded.

j_call: TRBJ2-7
clone_size: few
v_call: TRBV4-1
d_call: TRBD1
cdr3_nt: TGCGCCAGCAGCCCGGGACAGGGGGCTGGTTACGAGCAGTACTTC
cdr3_aa: CASSPGQGAGYEQYF

j_call: TRBJ1-5
clone_size: .
v_call: TRBV2
d_call: .
cdr3_nt: TGTGCCAGCAGTGTAGGAGCTGGGCCCCAGCATTTT
cdr3_aa: CASSVGAGPQHF

j_call: TRBJ2-7
clone_size: .
v_call: TRBV6-5
d_call: .
cdr3_nt: TGTGCCAGCAGTACTGGACAGCTTGCCTACGAGCAGTACTTC
cdr3_aa: CASSTGQLAYEQYF

j_call: TRBJ1-2
clone_size: .
v_call: TRBV7-2
d_call: .
cdr3_nt: TGTGCCAGCAGCTCCCAGGGACTTGGCTACACCTTC
cdr3_aa: CASSSQGLGYTF

j_call: TRBJ2-2
clone_size: .
v_call: TRBV5-8
d_call: .
cdr3_nt: TGTGCCAGCAGCTTACAGGGCCGTTTGATTGGCGGGGAGCTGTTTTTT
cdr3_aa: CASSLQGRLIGGELFF

j_call: TRBJ1-1
clone_size: few
v_call: TRBV5-1
d_call: .
cdr3_nt: TGCGCCAGCAGCTTGGCAGGGAACACTGAAGCTTTCTTT
cdr3_aa: CASSLAGNTEAFF

j_call: TRBJ1-1
clone_size: few
v_call: TRBV19
d_call: .
cdr3_nt: TGTGCCAGTAGAGGACCGGCGGGGGCGAACACTGAAGCTTTCTTT
cdr3_aa: CASRGPAGANTEAFF

j_call: TRBJ2-3
clone_size: few
v_call: TRBV7-5
d_call: .
cdr3_nt: TGTGCCAGAAGCTTAGCTTCACTTCTAGCCTTCGGCACAGATACGCAGTATTTT
cdr3_aa: CARSLASLLAFGTDTQYF

j_call: TRBJ1-2
clone_size: few
v_call: TRBV6-1
d_call: TRBD1
cdr3_nt: TGTGCCAGCAGTGGCCCAAGGGACAGCCCTAACTATGGCTACACCTTC
cdr3_aa: CASSGPRDSPNYGYTF

j_call: TRBJ2-1
clone_size: .
v_call: TRBV2
d_call: TRBD2
cdr3_nt: TGTGCCAGCAGTGAATCGGGAGGGCTAGCGGGGGGGTATAACAATGAGCAGTTCTTC
cdr3_aa: CASSESGGLAGGYNNEQFF

j_call: TRBJ1-4
clone_size: few
v_call: TRBV9
d_call: .
cdr3_nt: TGTGCCAGCAGCCCTCGGTCAGCGACTAATGAAAAACTGTTTTTT
cdr3_aa: CASSPRSATNEKLFF

j_call: TRBJ1-1
clone_size: .
v_call: TRBV7-3
d_call: .
cdr3_nt: TGTGCCAGCAGCTTAAATGGAGTAGAGAACACTGAAGCTTTCTTT
cdr3_aa: CASSLNGVENTEAFF

j_call: TRBJ1-1
clone_size: .
v_call: TRBV5-4
d_call: .
cdr3_nt: TGTGCCAGCCGACTCGTAGGAAGCACTGAAGCTTTCTTT
cdr3_aa: CASRLVGSTEAFF

j_call: TRBJ1-4
clone_size: .
v_call: TRBV18
d_call: TRBD1
cdr3_nt: TGTGCCAGCTCACGAGGACAGGGCGAGGGTGAAAAACTGTTTTTT
cdr3_aa: CASSRGQGEGEKLFF

j_call: TRBJ1-1
clone_size: few
v_call: TRBV28
d_call: TRBD1
cdr3_nt: TGTGCCAGCAGTCCCGACAGGGCAACGAACACTGAAGCTTTCTTT
cdr3_aa: CASSPDRATNTEAFF

j_call: TRBJ1-5
clone_size: .
v_call: TRBV30
d_call: TRBD1
cdr3_nt: TGTGCCTGGGGGAAACAGGGGGTAGTTCAGCCCCAGCATTTT
cdr3_aa: CAWGKQGVVQPQHF

j_call: TRBJ2-7
clone_size: .
v_call: TRBV6-5
d_call: TRBD1
cdr3_nt: TGTGCCAGCAGCCAACAGGGGCTGAACGAGCAGTACTTC
cdr3_aa: CASSQQGLNEQYF

j_call: TRBJ2-3
clone_size: few
v_call: TRBV5-4
d_call: .
cdr3_nt: TGTGCCAGCAGCTTGGAGGCGGGCAGGGGGAGGGATACGCAGTATTTT
cdr3_aa: CASSLEAGRGRDTQYF

j_call: TRBJ2-7
clone_size: .
v_call: TRBV28
d_call: .
cdr3_nt: TGTGCCAGCAGTTTCGGGAGAAACTACGAGCAGTACTTC
cdr3_aa: CASSFGRNYEQYF

j_call: TRBJ1-2
clone_size: few
v_call: TRBV7-2
d_call: .
cdr3_nt: TGTGCCAGCAGCTTCTCTGGAGGAAGCTATGGCTACACCTTC
cdr3_aa: CASSFSGGSYGYTF

j_call: TRBJ2-2
clone_size: few
v_call: TRBV6-5
d_call: .
cdr3_nt: TGTGCCAGCAGTTACTCGAGAGGGGGGGGGTCCGGGGAGCTGTTTTTT
cdr3_aa: CASSYSRGGGSGELFF

j_call: TRBJ1-2
clone_size: .
v_call: TRBV27
d_call: TRBD1
cdr3_nt: TGTGCCAGCAGCTTACGGGACAGGGGTAACTATGGCTACACCTTC
cdr3_aa: CASSLRDRGNYGYTF

j_call: TRBJ1-4
clone_size: .
v_call: TRBV5-1
d_call: TRBD1
cdr3_nt: TGCGCCAGCAGCCTAGGCGGGACAGGAACTAATGAAAAACTGTTTTTT
cdr3_aa: CASSLGGTGTNEKLFF

j_call: TRBJ2-3
clone_size: few
v_call: TRBV23-1
d_call: .
cdr3_nt: TGCGCCAGCAGTCAATGGACCATCCCGGGAGGGGGCAATTATGGAGATACGCAGTATTTT
cdr3_aa: CASSQWTIPGGGNYGDTQYF

j_call: TRBJ1-3
clone_size: few
v_call: TRBV29-1
d_call: .
cdr3_nt: TGCAGCGCGCGGGGCTCGGGGGACACCATATATTTT
cdr3_aa: CSARGSGDTIYF

j_call: TRBJ2-2
clone_size: .
v_call: TRBV5-4
d_call: .
cdr3_nt: TGTGCCAGCAGCTTGAGGAGCACCGGGGAGCTGTTTTTT
cdr3_aa: CASSLRSTGELFF

j_call: TRBJ2-1
clone_size: .
v_call: TRBV18
d_call: .
cdr3_nt: TGTGCCAGCTCACGATACAACAATGAGCAGTTCTTC
cdr3_aa: CASSRYNNEQFF

j_call: TRBJ2-7
clone_size: .
v_call: TRBV6-5
d_call: .
cdr3_nt: TGTGCCAGCAGTTACTCGAGGGTAGGTCTCTACGAGCAGTACTTC
cdr3_aa: CASSYSRVGLYEQYF

j_call: TRBJ1-5
clone_size: few
v_call: TRBV28
d_call: TRBD1
cdr3_nt: TGTGCCAGCAGTACCCACAGGGGTAGCAATCAGCCCCAGCATTTT
cdr3_aa: CASSTHRGSNQPQHF

j_call: TRBJ2-1
clone_size: .
v_call: TRBV28
d_call: TRBD1
cdr3_nt: TGTGCCAGCAGACAGACAGGGGTGGGAAACAATGAGCAGTTCTTC
cdr3_aa: CASRQTGVGNNEQFF

j_call: TRBJ1-1
clone_size: .
v_call: TRBV25-1
d_call: TRBD1
cdr3_nt: TGTGCCAGCAGTGGGGACAGGAGGCCCTCGAACACTGAAGCTTTCTTT
cdr3_aa: CASSGDRRPSNTEAFF

j_call: TRBJ1-5
clone_size: .
v_call: TRBV5-1
d_call: .
cdr3_nt: TGCGCCAGCAGCCCAGACACTCCCAATCAGCCCCAGCATTTT
cdr3_aa: CASSPDTPNQPQHF

j_call: TRBJ1-1
clone_size: .
v_call: TRBV6-1
d_call: TRBD1
cdr3_nt: TGTGCCAGCAGCGACCGGGACAGGGTGGTTGTGTTT
cdr3_aa: CASSDRDRVVVF

j_call: TRBJ2-3
clone_size: .
v_call: TRBV29-1
d_call: TRBD2
cdr3_nt: TGCAGCGTTGCCCTAGCGGGAGCGGATACGCAGTATTTT
cdr3_aa: CSVALAGADTQYF

j_call: TRBJ2-7
clone_size: few
v_call: TRBV29-1
d_call: TRBD1
cdr3_nt: TGCAGCGTTGAAGAAAGGACAGGGGTCTACGAGCAGTACTTC
cdr3_aa: CSVEERTGVYEQYF

j_call: TRBJ1-1
clone_size: few
v_call: TRBV25-1
d_call: .
cdr3_nt: TGTGCCAGCAGTTGGGGGCAGACGAACACTGAAGCTTTCTTT
cdr3_aa: CASSWGQTNTEAFF

j_call: TRBJ2-3
clone_size: .
v_call: TRBV19
d_call: TRBD1
cdr3_nt: TGTGCCAGTAGTTTGCCATTTTCGGACAGGGGGAGCACAGATACGCAGTATTTT
cdr3_aa: CASSLPFSDRGSTDTQYF

j_call: TRBJ2-7
clone_size: .
v_call: TRBV5-8
d_call: TRBD1
cdr3_nt: TGTGCCAGCAGCTTCCGGGACAGGGCCCAAGGGAACGAGCAGTACTTC
cdr3_aa: CASSFRDRAQGNEQYF

j_call: TRBJ1-5
clone_size: .
v_call: TRBV30
d_call: TRBD1
cdr3_nt: TGTGCCTGGTCGGGACAGGCCCCGGATCCCCAGCATTTT
cdr3_aa: CAWSGQAPDPQHF

j_call: TRBJ2-1
clone_size: few
v_call: TRBV7-6
d_call: TRBD2
cdr3_nt: TGTGCCAGCAGCAAATTAATTGGTAGCGGGGTCCACAATGAGCAGTTCTTC
cdr3_aa: CASSKLIGSGVHNEQFF

j_call: TRBJ2-1
clone_size: .
v_call: TRBV2
d_call: .
cdr3_nt: TGTGCCAGCAGACAAAGGACAGCCAAGATCTCCTACAATGAGCAGTTCTTC
cdr3_aa: CASRQRTAKISYNEQFF

j_call: TRBJ2-7
clone_size: .
v_call: TRBV5-1
d_call: TRBD2
cdr3_nt: TGCGCCAGCGGCGGGCTAGCGGGGGGTACCTACGAGCAGTACTTC
cdr3_aa: CASGGLAGGTYEQYF

j_call: TRBJ2-5
clone_size: few
v_call: TRBV13
d_call: TRBD2
cdr3_nt: TGTGCCAGCAGCTTAGCCCTTGCGGGGGGCCAAGAGACCCAGTACTTC
cdr3_aa: CASSLALAGGQETQYF

j_call: TRBJ1-2
clone_size: few
v_call: TRBV19
d_call: .
cdr3_nt: TGTGCCAGTAGTATCAATCGGGGATTGGGCTACACCTTC
cdr3_aa: CASSINRGLGYTF

j_call: TRBJ2-7
clone_size: .
v_call: TRBV30
d_call: TRBD1
cdr3_nt: TGTGCCTGGAGTACCACAGGGGTCGAGCAGTACTTC
cdr3_aa: CAWSTTGVEQYF

j_call: TRBJ2-7
clone_size: .
v_call: TRBV19
d_call: TRBD2
cdr3_nt: TGTGCCAGTAGTTCTTGGACTAGCGGGAGCTACGAGCAGTACTTC
cdr3_aa: CASSSWTSGSYEQYF